These 11 T cell receptor beta chains were all obtained from the same sample, sequenced in a study of blood T cell repertoires in COVID-19. Generated by immunoSEQ multiplex PCR, the TCRdb table keeps only in-frame clones and is missing some. The table shows some 300,000 clones, with more than 70% occurring only once. The sample was peripheral blood. These receptor sequences come from a woman aged 25 to 39 who had recovered from COVID-19.

This chain links TRBV7-8 with TRBJ1-3, with D uncertain. The CDR3 runs to 14 residues. Between the trimmed V and J ends, which lost 2 bases and 4 bases, there was a span of 9 bases. Germline V lookup: CDR1 SGHVS, CDR2 FQNEAQ. The CDR3 spells CASSLLEFGNTIYF. The CDR3, as DNA: TGTGCCAGCAGCTTATTGGAGTTCGGAAACACCATATATTTT.

This rearrangement joins TRBV19 to TRBJ2-1; 7 bases fit TRBD2. V gave up 3 bases and J gave up 7 bases; unmatched junction bases: 9. This CDR3 is built from 15 residues. CDR1 is LNHDA and CDR2 is SQIVND in the germline V gene (reference sequence). The CDR3 bases are TGTGCCAGTAGTATCGGGACTACCGGGGGGAATGAGCAGTTCTTC. This gives the protein CASSIGTTGGNEQFF.

This chain joins TRBV10-3 and TRBJ1-1, with 8 nucleotides matching TRBD1. The ends lost 0 bases at V and 4 bases at J; junction bases unmatched: 10. CDR3 length equals 17 residues. Germline V gene data show CDR1 as ENHRY and CDR2 as SYGVKD. The CDR3 loop reads CAISESGQGADRTEAFF. CDR3 coding DNA: TGTGCCATCAGTGAGTCGGGCCAGGGGGCTGATCGCACTGAAGCTTTCTTT.

CDR3 nucleotides: TGTGCCAGCAGCCAAGAAGTGGGGGCACCCCTGACTGAAGCTTTCTTT. Translating it yields CASSQEVGAPLTEAFF. V and J are TRBV4-2 and TRBJ1-1; D perhaps matches TRBD1 (6 bases). Germline CDR1 reads LGHNA; CDR2 reads YNFKEQ. The V end lost 0 bases, the J end lost 5 bases, and 16 bases lay between the germline ends. This CDR3 region has 16 residues.

The genes are TRBV19 and TRBJ1-5; 7 nucleotides line up with TRBD1. The CDR3 consists of 16 residues. Germline loops: CDR1 LNHDA, CDR2 SQIVND (reference sequence). V trimming: 7 bases; J trimming: 3 bases; junction bases outside the gene matches: 12. CDR3 residues: CASTLRGDRFNQPQHF. The CDR3 DNA is TGTGCCAGTACCCTCAGGGGGGATCGATTCAATCAGCCCCAGCATTTT.

The table lists this clone with a count of one. The chain couples TRBV12-3 or TRBV12-4 to TRBJ2-1, with 8 bases identical to TRBD2. CDR3 length: 13 amino acids. With 4 bases clipped from V and 8 bases from J, the junction kept 4 bases outside the gene matches. CDR3 in DNA: TGTGCCAGCAGTTCGGGACTAGTCGATGAGCAGTTCTTC. Amino acids: CASSSGLVDEQFF.

This clone has more than one count but fewer than ten. This CDR3 reads CASSLRQISGNTIYF. The CDR3 nucleotides read TGTGCCAGCAGCCTAAGACAGATCTCTGGAAACACCATATATTTT. The chain uses TRBV7-2 and TRBJ1-3; a weak D match, TRBD1 (5 bases). Germline V lookup: CDR1 SGHTA, CDR2 FQGNSA. CDR3 length equals 15 residues. Trimming stripped 5 bases from V and 0 bases from J, with 11 bases between.

This chain joins TRBV28 and TRBJ1-4, with TRBD1 matching over 9 bases. J was trimmed by 7 bases and V by 5 bases; bases with no gene match: 8. Germline V gene sequence: CDR1 MDHEN, CDR2 SYDVKM. The CDR3 spans 15 residues. The CDR3 is CASSRSGTGSEKLFF. DNA for the CDR3: TGTGCCAGCAGTAGAAGCGGGACAGGGAGTGAAAAACTGTTTTTT.

CDR3 sequence: CASSLSGTEAFF. CDR3 DNA sequence: TGCGCCAGCAGCCTCAGCGGTACTGAAGCTTTCTTT. The chain couples TRBV5-1 to TRBJ1-1; the D is unclear. Germline assignment: CDR1 SGHRS and CDR2 YFSETQ. Trimming pared 4 bases from V and 5 bases from J, leaving 9 bases between. CDR3 size: 12 residues.

The chain combines TRBV15 with TRBJ2-2, with 7 bases that match TRBD1. After removal of 4 bases from V and 3 bases from J, the junction contained 8 bases not matched to a gene. CDR1 and CDR2 from the germline V gene are LNHNV and YYDKDF (reference sequence). The CDR3 is 16 amino acids. The CDR3 DNA is TGTGCCACCAGCAACCCACAGGGGCGGCACACCGGGGAGCTGTTTTTT. It specifies CATSNPQGRHTGELFF.

This chain connects TRBV6-1 to TRBJ1-2, with TRBD1 as a possible D gene (5 bases). The CDR3 totals 16 residues. Germline CDR1 and CDR2: MNHNS and SASEGT. V lost 0 bases and J lost 8, with 19 bases in between. The CDR3 DNA follows: TGTGCCAGCAGTGAAGCGTGGGGCGGCGGGGTTGTAGGCTACACCTTC. This codes for CASSEAWGGGVVGYTF.